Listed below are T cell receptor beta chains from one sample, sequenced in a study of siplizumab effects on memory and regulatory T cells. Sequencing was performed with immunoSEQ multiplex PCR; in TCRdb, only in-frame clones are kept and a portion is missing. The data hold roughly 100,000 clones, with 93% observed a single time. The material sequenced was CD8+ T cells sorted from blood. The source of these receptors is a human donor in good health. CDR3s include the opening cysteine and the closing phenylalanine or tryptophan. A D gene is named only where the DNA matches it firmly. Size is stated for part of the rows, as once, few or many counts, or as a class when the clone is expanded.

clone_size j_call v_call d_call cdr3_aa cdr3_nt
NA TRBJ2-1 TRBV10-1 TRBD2 CASCGTSGPNEQFF TGCGCCAGCTGCGGGACTAGCGGACCCAATGAGCAGTTCTTC
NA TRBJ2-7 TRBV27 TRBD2 CASSFLGGSGGASYEQYF TGTGCCAGCAGTTTCCTGGGCGGGAGCGGGGGGGCCTCCTACGAGCAGTACTTC
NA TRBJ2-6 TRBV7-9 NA CASSLAGGKFTGANVLTF TGTGCCAGCAGCTTAGCGGGGGGCAAGTTTACTGGGGCCAACGTCCTGACTTTC
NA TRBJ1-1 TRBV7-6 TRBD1 CASSDKTGSRTEAFF TGTGCCAGCAGCGACAAGACAGGGTCTCGCACTGAAGCTTTCTTT
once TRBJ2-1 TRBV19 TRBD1 CASSTGCMGNEQFF TGTGCCAGTTCGACAGGGTGCATGGGGAATGAGCAGTTCTTC
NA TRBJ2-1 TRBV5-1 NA CASRLGGDMFPLGEQFF TGCGCCAGCAGACTGGGGGGTGACATGTTCCCATTGGGTGAGCAGTTCTTC
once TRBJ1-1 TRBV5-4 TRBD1 CASSYKGGANTEAFF TGTGCCAGCAGTTATAAAGGGGGCGCGAACACTGAAGCTTTCTTT
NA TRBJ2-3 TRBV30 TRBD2 CAWTTGSGGATDTQYF TGTGCCTGGACAACGGGGAGCGGGGGGGCGACAGATACGCAGTATTTT
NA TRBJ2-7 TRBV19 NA CATAGADSSSYEQYF TGTGCCACCGCGGGGGCGGACAGCTCGTCCTACGAGCAGTACTTC
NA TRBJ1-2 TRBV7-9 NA CASSPSLRDTTYGYTF TGTGCCAGCAGCCCCTCCCTCCGGGACACGACCTATGGCTACACCTTC
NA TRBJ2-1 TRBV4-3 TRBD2 CASSQDSVSGLGYNEQFF TGCGCCAGCAGCCAAGATAGTGTTTCTGGACTAGGGTACAATGAGCAGTTCTTC
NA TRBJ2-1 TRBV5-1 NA CASSPTHNEQFF TGCGCCAGCAGCCCGACCCACAATGAGCAGTTCTTC
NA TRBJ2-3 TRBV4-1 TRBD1 CASSPGQHNTDTQYF TGCGCCAGCAGCCCGGGACAGCACAACACAGATACGCAGTATTTT
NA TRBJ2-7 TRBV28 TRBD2 CASSLSGLADFLSYEQYF TGTGCCAGCAGTTTAAGTGGACTAGCGGATTTCCTCTCCTACGAGCAGTACTTC
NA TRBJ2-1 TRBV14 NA CASSQDWPDNEQFF TGTGCCAGCAGCCAAGATTGGCCCGACAATGAGCAGTTCTTC
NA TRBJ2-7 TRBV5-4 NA CASSPAGHLYEQYF TGTGCCAGCAGCCCGGCGGGACACCTCTACGAGCAGTACTTC